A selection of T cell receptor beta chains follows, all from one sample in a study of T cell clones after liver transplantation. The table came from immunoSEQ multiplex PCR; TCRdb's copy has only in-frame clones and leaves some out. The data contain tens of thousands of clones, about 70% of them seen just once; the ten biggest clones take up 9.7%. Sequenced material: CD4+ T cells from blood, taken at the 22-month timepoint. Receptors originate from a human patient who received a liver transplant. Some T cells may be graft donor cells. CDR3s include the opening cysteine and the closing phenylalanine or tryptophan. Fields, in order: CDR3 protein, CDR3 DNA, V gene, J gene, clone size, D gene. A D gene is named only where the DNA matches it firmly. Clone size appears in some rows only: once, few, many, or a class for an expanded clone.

CDR3aa: CASSVGGANTEAFF; CDR3nt: TGTGCCAGCAGCGTAGGTGGGGCGAACACTGAAGCTTTCTTT; v_gene: TRBV9; j_gene: TRBJ1-1; abundance: -; d_gene: -
CDR3aa: CASSLALAGGDTQYF; CDR3nt: TGCGCCAGCAGCTTAGCACTAGCGGGGGGGGATACGCAGTATTTT; v_gene: TRBV5-1; j_gene: TRBJ2-3; abundance: few; d_gene: TRBD2
CDR3aa: CASRPSRGRRAEAFF; CDR3nt: TGTGCCAGTAGGCCCTCGCGTGGGAGGAGGGCTGAAGCTTTCTTT; v_gene: TRBV19; j_gene: TRBJ1-1; abundance: -; d_gene: -
CDR3aa: CASSPRQGASGELFF; CDR3nt: TGTGCCAGCTCCCCAAGACAGGGGGCGTCCGGGGAGCTGTTTTTT; v_gene: TRBV18; j_gene: TRBJ2-2; abundance: -; d_gene: TRBD1
CDR3aa: CASSSFYSGELFF; CDR3nt: TGTGCCAGCAGTTCCTTTTATAGCGGGGAGCTGTTTTTT; v_gene: TRBV6-6; j_gene: TRBJ2-2; abundance: -; d_gene: -
CDR3aa: CASRTFGQAIRWTGELFF; CDR3nt: TGTGCCAGCAGGACCTTCGGACAGGCAATACGATGGACCGGGGAGCTGTTTTTT; v_gene: TRBV27; j_gene: TRBJ2-2; abundance: -; d_gene: TRBD1
CDR3aa: CASSSSHTEAFF; CDR3nt: TGTGCCAGCAGTTCCTCGCACACTGAAGCTTTCTTT; v_gene: TRBV6-5; j_gene: TRBJ1-1; abundance: -; d_gene: -
CDR3aa: CASSPRLAGTNEQFF; CDR3nt: TGCGCCAGCAGCCCGCGACTAGCGGGGACTAATGAGCAGTTCTTC; v_gene: TRBV4-1; j_gene: TRBJ2-1; abundance: -; d_gene: TRBD2
CDR3aa: CASSQDLQISYEQYF; CDR3nt: TGTGCCAGCAGCCAAGACCTCCAGATCTCCTACGAGCAGTACTTC; v_gene: TRBV4-2; j_gene: TRBJ2-7; abundance: few; d_gene: -
CDR3aa: CAISRSGLPSYGYTF; CDR3nt: TGTGCCATCAGCCGGTCCGGCCTCCCGTCTTATGGCTACACCTTC; v_gene: TRBV10-3; j_gene: TRBJ1-2; abundance: few; d_gene: -
CDR3aa: CASSSYQGSTEAFF; CDR3nt: TGCGCCAGCAGCTCTTACCAAGGGAGCACTGAAGCTTTCTTT; v_gene: TRBV5-1; j_gene: TRBJ1-1; abundance: -; d_gene: -
CDR3aa: CASSPAGAVGWTEAFF; CDR3nt: TGTGCCAGCAGCCCCGCCGGGGCGGTGGGGTGGACTGAAGCTTTCTTT; v_gene: TRBV7-2; j_gene: TRBJ1-1; abundance: -; d_gene: -
CDR3aa: CASSIPQSQRNSPLHF; CDR3nt: TGTGCCAGTAGTATCCCCCAGAGTCAACGTAATTCACCCCTCCACTTT; v_gene: TRBV19; j_gene: TRBJ1-6; abundance: -; d_gene: -
CDR3aa: CASSSLASGGPLNTQYF; CDR3nt: TGTGCCAGCAGTTCACTTGCTAGCGGGGGGCCCTTGAATACGCAGTATTTT; v_gene: TRBV6-4; j_gene: TRBJ2-3; abundance: -; d_gene: TRBD2
CDR3aa: CASSDGTSYEQFF; CDR3nt: TGTGCCAGCAGTGACGGGACTAGTTATGAGCAGTTCTTC; v_gene: TRBV2; j_gene: TRBJ2-1; abundance: -; d_gene: TRBD2
CDR3aa: CASSQEATWNTGELFF; CDR3nt: TGTGCCAGCAGCCAAGAGGCTACCTGGAACACCGGGGAGCTGTTTTTT; v_gene: TRBV4-2; j_gene: TRBJ2-2; abundance: -; d_gene: -
CDR3aa: CASSQVMNTEAFF; CDR3nt: TGTGCCAGCAGCCAAGTTATGAACACTGAAGCTTTCTTT; v_gene: TRBV14; j_gene: TRBJ1-1; abundance: few; d_gene: -
CDR3aa: CASSLTSLSGGYTF; CDR3nt: TGTGCCAGCAGTTTAACTTCGCTTTCGGGTGGCTACACCTTC; v_gene: TRBV28; j_gene: TRBJ1-2; abundance: -; d_gene: -
CDR3aa: CASRAAGGAEGYTF; CDR3nt: TGTGCCAGCAGAGCTGCAGGGGGCGCAGAAGGCTACACCTTC; v_gene: TRBV28; j_gene: TRBJ1-2; abundance: -; d_gene: TRBD1
CDR3aa: CASSFWTANYGYTF; CDR3nt: TGTGCCAGCAGTTTTTGGACAGCCAACTATGGCTACACCTTC; v_gene: TRBV6-6; j_gene: TRBJ1-2; abundance: -; d_gene: -
CDR3aa: CASSPSGKGRSPLHF; CDR3nt: TGTGCCAGCAGTCCCTCAGGGAAGGGACGTTCACCCCTCCACTTT; v_gene: TRBV27; j_gene: TRBJ1-6; abundance: few; d_gene: -
CDR3aa: CAGPGGGGYTF; CDR3nt: TGTGCCGGCCCCGGGGGAGGGGGCTACACCTTC; v_gene: TRBV6-4; j_gene: TRBJ1-2; abundance: few; d_gene: -
CDR3aa: CSVVSGGRSDTQYF; CDR3nt: TGCAGCGTTGTTAGCGGGGGGAGATCAGATACGCAGTATTTT; v_gene: TRBV29-1; j_gene: TRBJ2-3; abundance: few; d_gene: TRBD2
CDR3aa: CASSSGTTNTIYF; CDR3nt: TGTGCCAGCAGCTCCGGGACAACCAACACCATATATTTT; v_gene: TRBV11-2; j_gene: TRBJ1-3; abundance: -; d_gene: -
CDR3aa: CASSQLGEAQPQHF; CDR3nt: TGCGCCAGCAGCCAACTCGGAGAGGCTCAGCCCCAGCATTTT; v_gene: TRBV4-1; j_gene: TRBJ1-5; abundance: -; d_gene: -
CDR3aa: CASSFSGTYEQYF; CDR3nt: TGTGCCAGCAGTTTCTCAGGGACCTACGAGCAGTACTTC; v_gene: TRBV28; j_gene: TRBJ2-7; abundance: -; d_gene: -
CDR3aa: CASSSGQPLNQPQHF; CDR3nt: TGTGCCAGCAGTTCGGGACAGCCTCTCAATCAGCCCCAGCATTTT; v_gene: TRBV28; j_gene: TRBJ1-5; abundance: -; d_gene: TRBD1
CDR3aa: CASSLEGLDTDTQYF; CDR3nt: TGTGCCAGCAGCTTGGAAGGGCTAGACACAGATACGCAGTATTTT; v_gene: TRBV5-5; j_gene: TRBJ2-3; abundance: -; d_gene: -
CDR3aa: CASSQDRWNTEAFF; CDR3nt: TGTGCCAGCAGCCAAGACAGGTGGAACACTGAAGCTTTCTTT; v_gene: TRBV6-1; j_gene: TRBJ1-1; abundance: few; d_gene: -
CDR3aa: CAIQTGDRVEAFF; CDR3nt: TGTGCCATTCAGACAGGAGATAGGGTCGAAGCTTTCTTT; v_gene: TRBV10-3; j_gene: TRBJ1-1; abundance: -; d_gene: -
CDR3aa: CASSKGQGSITGYTF; CDR3nt: TGTGCCAGTAGTAAAGGACAGGGGAGCATTACGGGCTACACCTTC; v_gene: TRBV19; j_gene: TRBJ1-2; abundance: -; d_gene: TRBD1
CDR3aa: CASSSHRGSPLHF; CDR3nt: TGTGCCAGCAGTTCACACAGGGGTTCACCCCTCCACTTT; v_gene: TRBV28; j_gene: TRBJ1-6; abundance: -; d_gene: TRBD1
CDR3aa: CASSDAVRGTDTQYF; CDR3nt: TGTGCCAGCAGTGATGCGGTGCGGGGCACAGATACGCAGTATTTT; v_gene: TRBV2; j_gene: TRBJ2-3; abundance: -; d_gene: -
CDR3aa: CASREDRRYGYTF; CDR3nt: TGTGCCAGTAGGGAGGACAGACGATATGGCTACACCTTC; v_gene: TRBV19; j_gene: TRBJ1-2; abundance: -; d_gene: -
CDR3aa: CASSEHRLNEQFF; CDR3nt: TGTGCCAGCAGTGAACACAGGCTCAATGAGCAGTTCTTC; v_gene: TRBV6-1; j_gene: TRBJ2-1; abundance: -; d_gene: -
CDR3aa: CASSPDSSYEQYF; CDR3nt: TGTGCCAGCTCACCGGACAGTTCCTACGAGCAGTACTTC; v_gene: TRBV18; j_gene: TRBJ2-7; abundance: -; d_gene: -
CDR3aa: CASSETRTRTDTQYF; CDR3nt: TGTGCCAGCAGTGAAACCCGGACACGCACAGATACGCAGTATTTT; v_gene: TRBV6-1; j_gene: TRBJ2-3; abundance: once; d_gene: -
CDR3aa: CASSFGTGNPQVYNEQFF; CDR3nt: TGTGCCAGCAGTTTTGGGACAGGGAACCCCCAAGTCTACAATGAGCAGTTCTTC; v_gene: TRBV28; j_gene: TRBJ2-1; abundance: -; d_gene: TRBD1
CDR3aa: CASIDRYSGNTIYF; CDR3nt: TGTGCCAGCATCGACCGTTATTCTGGAAACACCATATATTTT; v_gene: TRBV6-5; j_gene: TRBJ1-3; abundance: -; d_gene: -
CDR3aa: CASIGEGRAEAFF; CDR3nt: TGTGCCAGCATTGGTGAGGGTCGGGCTGAAGCTTTCTTT; v_gene: TRBV6-1; j_gene: TRBJ1-1; abundance: -; d_gene: -
CDR3aa: CASSSPPERNEQFF; CDR3nt: TGTGCCAGTAGTAGCCCCCCAGAAAGAAATGAGCAGTTCTTC; v_gene: TRBV19; j_gene: TRBJ2-1; abundance: -; d_gene: -
CDR3aa: CASSSGGTGTKHGYTF; CDR3nt: TGTGCCAGCAGTTCAGGGGGGACAGGGACCAAACATGGCTACACCTTC; v_gene: TRBV28; j_gene: TRBJ1-2; abundance: -; d_gene: TRBD1
CDR3aa: CASSLDPYNEQFF; CDR3nt: TGTGCCAGCAGTCTGGACCCCTACAATGAGCAGTTCTTC; v_gene: TRBV28; j_gene: TRBJ2-1; abundance: few; d_gene: -
CDR3aa: CASSPETRRINQPQHF; CDR3nt: TGTGCCAGCAGCCCCGAAACACGACGAATCAATCAGCCCCAGCATTTT; v_gene: TRBV7-8; j_gene: TRBJ1-5; abundance: -; d_gene: -
CDR3aa: CASSLTSATDTQYF; CDR3nt: TGCGCCAGCAGCTTGACCAGCGCCACAGATACGCAGTATTTT; v_gene: TRBV5-1; j_gene: TRBJ2-3; abundance: -; d_gene: -
CDR3aa: CASTDDRIYNNEQFF; CDR3nt: TGTGCCAGCACCGACGACAGGATCTACAATAATGAGCAGTTCTTC; v_gene: TRBV7-9; j_gene: TRBJ2-1; abundance: -; d_gene: -
CDR3aa: CASRVVLRDTEAFF; CDR3nt: TGTGCCAGCAGGGTAGTTCTCAGGGACACTGAAGCTTTCTTT; v_gene: TRBV6-4; j_gene: TRBJ1-1; abundance: -; d_gene: -
CDR3aa: CASSSGQGAYSYTF; CDR3nt: TGTGCCAGCAGTTCCGGACAGGGGGCGTATAGCTACACCTTC; v_gene: TRBV28; j_gene: TRBJ1-2; abundance: -; d_gene: TRBD1
CDR3aa: CASRFQGFAEAFF; CDR3nt: TGTGCCAGCAGGTTCCAGGGATTCGCTGAAGCTTTCTTT; v_gene: TRBV27; j_gene: TRBJ1-1; abundance: -; d_gene: -
CDR3aa: CASSSSRRRSQETQYF; CDR3nt: TGTGCCAGCAGCTCGTCAAGGAGGCGGAGTCAAGAGACCCAGTACTTC; v_gene: TRBV7-8; j_gene: TRBJ2-5; abundance: -; d_gene: -
CDR3aa: CASSPTGSGANVLTF; CDR3nt: TGTGCCAGCAGCCCAACCGGCTCTGGGGCCAACGTCCTGACTTTC; v_gene: TRBV6-1; j_gene: TRBJ2-6; abundance: -; d_gene: -
CDR3aa: CASSSPGFTDTQYF; CDR3nt: TGTGCCAGTAGCAGCCCCGGATTCACAGATACGCAGTATTTT; v_gene: TRBV19; j_gene: TRBJ2-3; abundance: -; d_gene: -
CDR3aa: CASSLDTTPSYEQYF; CDR3nt: TGTGCCAGCAGCTTAGATACAACCCCCTCCTACGAGCAGTACTTC; v_gene: TRBV11-2; j_gene: TRBJ2-7; abundance: -; d_gene: -
CDR3aa: CASRPGLAGGTSTDTQYF; CDR3nt: TGTGCCAGTAGACCCGGACTAGCGGGGGGGACTAGCACAGATACGCAGTATTTT; v_gene: TRBV19; j_gene: TRBJ2-3; abundance: -; d_gene: TRBD2
CDR3aa: CASSESQGAGYTF; CDR3nt: TGTGCCAGCAGTGAGTCCCAAGGCGCTGGCTACACCTTC; v_gene: TRBV6-1; j_gene: TRBJ1-2; abundance: -; d_gene: -
CDR3aa: CASSVWQGNTEAFF; CDR3nt: TGTGCCAGCAGCGTATGGCAGGGTAACACTGAAGCTTTCTTT; v_gene: TRBV9; j_gene: TRBJ1-1; abundance: few; d_gene: -
CDR3aa: CASSRAGGWTEAFF; CDR3nt: TGCGCCAGCAGCCGCGCAGGGGGCTGGACTGAAGCTTTCTTT; v_gene: TRBV5-1; j_gene: TRBJ1-1; abundance: -; d_gene: TRBD1
CDR3aa: CASSLSRTGPYEQYF; CDR3nt: TGCGCCAGCAGCTTGTCCCGGACAGGTCCCTACGAGCAGTACTTC; v_gene: TRBV5-1; j_gene: TRBJ2-7; abundance: -; d_gene: TRBD1
CDR3aa: CASRTAGVYEQYF; CDR3nt: TGTGCCAGCAGGACAGCGGGGGTCTACGAGCAGTACTTC; v_gene: TRBV2; j_gene: TRBJ2-7; abundance: -; d_gene: TRBD2